This is a list of T cell receptor beta chains from one sample in a study of T cell responses to AZD1222 COVID-19 vaccine. Clones were read by immunoSEQ multiplex PCR, and TCRdb kept only the in-frame ones, dropping some. The table lists 140,000 to 150,000 clones, 80% to 95% of them singletons, with roughly 2.9% in the top ten. The sample in question was peripheral blood, obtained on day 0 of MenACWY control vaccination. All receptors derive from an adult in good health. The conserved cysteine and the conserved F or W are not part of the CDR3 here. Fields, in order: V gene, D gene, J gene, CDR3 protein. D genes are given only for firm matches.

v_call: TRBV27; d_call: -; j_call: TRBJ1-5; cdr3_aa: ASSLYGPEGNQPQH
v_call: TRBV9; d_call: TRBD1; j_call: TRBJ1-2; cdr3_aa: ASSVPARDSSNYGYT
v_call: TRBV19; d_call: -; j_call: TRBJ2-4; cdr3_aa: ASTYGGRGPKNIQY
v_call: TRBV19; d_call: TRBD1; j_call: TRBJ2-2; cdr3_aa: ASSLPGQGRTGELF
v_call: TRBV11-2; d_call: TRBD1; j_call: TRBJ2-3; cdr3_aa: ASSFRSPGQGSTDTQY
v_call: TRBV6-5; d_call: TRBD1; j_call: TRBJ1-6; cdr3_aa: ASSYPGQNSPLH
v_call: TRBV2; d_call: TRBD1; j_call: TRBJ2-5; cdr3_aa: ASSQQGATWETQY
v_call: TRBV19; d_call: TRBD1; j_call: TRBJ2-5; cdr3_aa: ASSIVGTGTEQTQY
v_call: TRBV12-3/TRBV12-4; d_call: TRBD1; j_call: TRBJ2-7; cdr3_aa: ASTTGNRYEQY
v_call: TRBV19; d_call: TRBD1; j_call: TRBJ2-3; cdr3_aa: ASSKQGGTDTQY
v_call: TRBV2; d_call: -; j_call: TRBJ1-5; cdr3_aa: ASSEQRAGVQPQH
v_call: TRBV29-1; d_call: -; j_call: TRBJ1-1; cdr3_aa: SVRDGRNTEAF
v_call: TRBV7-3; d_call: -; j_call: TRBJ2-6; cdr3_aa: ASSPGRSSGANVLT
v_call: TRBV5-5; d_call: -; j_call: TRBJ2-1; cdr3_aa: ASSRLGTLLSSYNEQF
v_call: TRBV3-1/TRBV3-2; d_call: -; j_call: TRBJ1-2; cdr3_aa: ASSQDFRSYGYT
v_call: TRBV9; d_call: -; j_call: TRBJ1-1; cdr3_aa: ASSVDSYTEAF